A single T cell receptor (beta chain) is shown here with its context. The antigen is not known. The data derive from a study of beta chain features in type 1 diabetes. Broader study findings: Shortening of TCRB CDR3s, moderate but significant, appeared in all four CD4+ subsets of Type 1 diabetes patients. PCR might preferentially amplify shorter templates, equally in patients and controls. Whether TCRB rearrangement is influenced by HLA type was left unresolved in this analysis.

The investigators reverse transcribed all of the isolated RNA, so they sequenced expressed TCRB transcripts. Using immunoSEQ multiplex PCR, the repertoire was profiled, and TCRdb retains in-frame clones only, with some absent. Of under 50,000 clones in the sample, 65% to 70% are singletons; the top ten hold approximately 2%. Germline V gene data show CDR1 as SGHAT and CDR2 as FQDESV (reference sequence). The trim removed 0 bases at V and 4 bases at J, leaving 6 bases unmatched. This CDR3 is built from 16 residues. Only one heparinised blood draw was taken per donor, and its volume averaged about 120 mL. Cells sorted by CD45RO/CCR7/CD25/CD127/CD95/CD27 comprised CD4+ naive, central memory, regulatory and stem cell-like memory cells.

The genes are TRBV11-1 and TRBJ2-1; 7 nucleotides match TRBD2. This clonotype was obtained from a woman under 30 with type 1 diabetes. Specimen: Tregs from blood. CDR3 nucleotides: TGTGCCAGCAGCTTAGCTACAGCCGGGGGGTACAATGAGCAGTTCTTC. Translation gives CASSLATAGGYNEQFF. Using reference TRBV11-1 and TRBJ2-1 for the parts outside the CDR3, the full variable domain is EAEVAQSPRYKITEKSQAVAFWCDPISGHATLYWYRQILGQGPELLVQFQDESVVDDSQLPKDRFSAERLKGVDSTLKIQPAELGDSAMYLCASSLATAGGYNEQFFGPGTRLTVL.